Below, 5 T cell receptor beta chains from the same sample are listed, as sequenced in a study of blood T cell repertoires in COVID-19. Clones were sequenced by immunoSEQ multiplex PCR, and TCRdb holds only the in-frame ones, with some missing. The repertoire consists of 210,000 or so clones, with around 78% occurring once and the leading ten covering around 2.8%. Sequences were obtained from peripheral blood. The receptor set was obtained from an elderly woman with active or convalescent COVID-19.

Points on this clone: A junction boundary mismatches the germline segment, possibly from a read error. The chain joins TRBV19 to TRBJ1-5, with 8 bases that match TRBD1. This CDR3 contains 10 residues. CDR1 is LNHDA and CDR2 is SQIVND in the germline V gene (reference sequence). For the CDR3, the DNA is TGTGCCAGTAGCCGGGACAGGCCCGTTTTT. It yields the protein CASSRDRPVF.

This clone turned up a few times. The chain recombines TRBV9 with TRBJ2-5; the D gene is possibly TRBD2 (5 bases). The ends were cut back, 4 bases at V and 4 bases at J, with 17 bases in the middle. Germline V gene data show CDR1 as SGDLS and CDR2 as YYNGEE. The CDR3 covers 15 residues. The CDR3 here is CASSLITGSGETQYF. CDR3 coding DNA: TGTGCCAGCAGCCTAATCACGGGGAGCGGAGAGACCCAGTACTTC.

J is TRBJ2-5 and V is TRBV29-1, with TRBD2 matching 10 bases. The J segment lost 5 bases and the V segment lost 2 bases, leaving 8 bases of the junction unmatched. This CDR3 region has 15 residues. CDR1 and CDR2 (germline): SQVTM, ANQGSEA. This CDR3 is CSVELAGAAIETQYF. CDR3 bases: TGCAGCGTTGAACTAGCGGGGGCCGCGATCGAGACCCAGTACTTC. Looking up the rest from reference TRBV29-1 and TRBJ2-5 gives the full variable domain: SAVISQKPSRDICQRGTSLTIQCQVDSQVTMMFWYRQQPGQSLTLIATANQGSEATYESGFVIDKFPISRPNLTFSTLTVSNMSPEDSSIYLCSVELAGAAIETQYFGPGTRLLVL.

The gene calls are TRBV28 and TRBJ1-2; D is undetermined. V dropped 6 bases and J dropped 8 bases, with 16 bases sitting between them. Germline CDR1 and CDR2: MDHEN and SYDVKM. This CDR3 has 13 residues. The DNA for the CDR3 is TGTGCCAGCAGCCGAAGCCCTAGTCTGGGCTACACCTTC. Residues: CASSRSPSLGYTF.

Remarks on this clone: Distinct nucleotide sequences in the sample also encode this CDR3. The chain has TRBV18 and TRBJ1-5, with 10 nucleotides matching TRBD1. This CDR3 spans 14 amino acids. Germline CDR1 KGHSH, CDR2 LQKENI. Germline trimming cut 3 bases from V and 4 bases from J; bases unmatched to any gene: 0. CDR3 bases: TGTGCCAGCTCACCGGGACAGGGGAATCAGCCCCAGCATTTT. Translating gives CASSPGQGNQPQHF. Filled out from reference TRBV18 and TRBJ1-5, the complete variable domain reads NAGVMQNPRHLVRRRGQEARLRCSPMKGHSHVYWYRQLPEEGLKFMVYLQKENIIDESGMPKERFSAEFPKEGPSILRIQQVVRGDSAAYFCASSPGQGNQPQHFGDGTRLSIL.